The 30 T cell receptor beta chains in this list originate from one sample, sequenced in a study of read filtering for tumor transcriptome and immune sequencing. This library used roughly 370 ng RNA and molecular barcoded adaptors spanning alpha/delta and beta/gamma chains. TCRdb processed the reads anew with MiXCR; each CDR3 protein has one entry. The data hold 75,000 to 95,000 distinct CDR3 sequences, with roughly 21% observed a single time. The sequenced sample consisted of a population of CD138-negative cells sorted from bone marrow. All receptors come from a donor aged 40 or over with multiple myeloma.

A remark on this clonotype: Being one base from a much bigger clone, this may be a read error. Written as DNA, the CDR3 is TGTGCCAGCAGCAAAGGGGAACAAGGGCCCGACGCTGAAGCTTTCTTT. Translation gives CASSKGEQGPDAEAFF. V is TRBV21-1 and J is TRBJ1-1. TRBV21-1 is flagged as a pseudogene. CDR3 size: 16 residues.

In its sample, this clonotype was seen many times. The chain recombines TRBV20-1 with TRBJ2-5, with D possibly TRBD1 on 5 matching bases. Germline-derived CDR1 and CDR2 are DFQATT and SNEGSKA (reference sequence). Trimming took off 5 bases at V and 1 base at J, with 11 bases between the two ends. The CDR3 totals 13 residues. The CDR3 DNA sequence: TGCAGTGCTGAACGACAGATCCAAGAGACCCAGTACTTC. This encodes CSAERQIQETQYF.

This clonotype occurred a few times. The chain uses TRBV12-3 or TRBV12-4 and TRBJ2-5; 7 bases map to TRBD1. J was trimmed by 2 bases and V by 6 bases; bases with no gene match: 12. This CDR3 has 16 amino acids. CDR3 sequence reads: CASRSGQRQGQETQYF. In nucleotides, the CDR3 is TGTGCCAGCAGGTCGGGACAGAGGCAGGGTCAAGAGACCCAGTACTTC.

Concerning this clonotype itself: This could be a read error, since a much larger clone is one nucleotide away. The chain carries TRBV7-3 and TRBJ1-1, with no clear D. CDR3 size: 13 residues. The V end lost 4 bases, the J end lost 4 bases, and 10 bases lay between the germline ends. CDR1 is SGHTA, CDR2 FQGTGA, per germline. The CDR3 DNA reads TGTGCCAGCAGCTCGAGGGCGGGCACTGAAGCTTTCTTT. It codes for CASSSRAGTEAFF.

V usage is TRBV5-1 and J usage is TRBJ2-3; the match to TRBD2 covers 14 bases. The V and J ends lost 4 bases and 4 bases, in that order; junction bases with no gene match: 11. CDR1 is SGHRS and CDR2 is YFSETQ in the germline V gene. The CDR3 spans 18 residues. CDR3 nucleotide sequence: TGCGCCAGCAGCCCCGGACTAGCGGGGGGCATCCCCCCAGATACGCAGTATTTT. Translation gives CASSPGLAGGIPPDTQYF.

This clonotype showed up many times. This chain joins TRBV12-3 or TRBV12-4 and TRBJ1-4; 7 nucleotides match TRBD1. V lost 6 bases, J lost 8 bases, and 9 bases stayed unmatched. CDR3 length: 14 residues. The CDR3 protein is CASRPQGTEEKLFF. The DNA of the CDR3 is TGTGCCAGCAGACCCCAGGGGACAGAGGAAAAACTGTTTTTT.

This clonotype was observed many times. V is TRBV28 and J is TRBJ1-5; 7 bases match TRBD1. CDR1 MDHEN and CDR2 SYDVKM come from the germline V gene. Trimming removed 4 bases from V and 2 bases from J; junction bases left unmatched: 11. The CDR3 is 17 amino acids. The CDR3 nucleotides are TGTGCCAGCAGTTCAGGGGTAGGGGGCGATCGCAATCAGCCCCAGCATTTT. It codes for CASSSGVGGDRNQPQHF.

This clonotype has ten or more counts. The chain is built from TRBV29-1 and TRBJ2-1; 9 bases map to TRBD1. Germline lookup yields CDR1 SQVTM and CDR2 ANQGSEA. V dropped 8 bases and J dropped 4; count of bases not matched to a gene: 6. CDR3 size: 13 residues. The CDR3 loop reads CSSWDRAYNEQFF. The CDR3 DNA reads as TGCAGCTCATGGGACAGGGCGTACAATGAGCAGTTCTTC.

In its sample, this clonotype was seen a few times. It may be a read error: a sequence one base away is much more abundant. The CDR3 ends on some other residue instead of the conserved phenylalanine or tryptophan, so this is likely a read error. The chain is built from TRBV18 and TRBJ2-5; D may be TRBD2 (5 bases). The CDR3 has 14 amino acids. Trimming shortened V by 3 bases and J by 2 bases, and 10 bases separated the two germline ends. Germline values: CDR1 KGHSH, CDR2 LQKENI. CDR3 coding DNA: TGTGCCAGCTCACCCGGACTTAATCAAGAGACCCAGTACCTC. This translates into CASSPGLNQETQYL.

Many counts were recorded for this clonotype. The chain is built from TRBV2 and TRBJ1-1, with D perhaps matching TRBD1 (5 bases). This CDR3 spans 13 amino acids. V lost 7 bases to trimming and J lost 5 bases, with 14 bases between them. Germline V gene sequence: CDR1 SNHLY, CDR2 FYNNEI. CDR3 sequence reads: CASTVGGRTEAFF. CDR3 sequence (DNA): TGTGCCAGCACCGTCGGGGGTCGAACTGAAGCTTTCTTT.

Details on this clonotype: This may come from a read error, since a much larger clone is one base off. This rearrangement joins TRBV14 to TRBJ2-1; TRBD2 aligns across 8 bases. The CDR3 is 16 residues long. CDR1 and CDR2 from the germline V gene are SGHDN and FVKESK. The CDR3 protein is CASSQVNRGGRNEQLF. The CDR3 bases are TGTGCCAGCAGCCAAGTGAACCGGGGGGGCAGGAATGAGCAGCTCTTC.

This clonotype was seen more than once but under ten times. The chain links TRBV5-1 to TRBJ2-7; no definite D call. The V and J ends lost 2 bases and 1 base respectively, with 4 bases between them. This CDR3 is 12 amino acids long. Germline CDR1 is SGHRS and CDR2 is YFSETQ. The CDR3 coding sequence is TGCGCCAGCAGCTTACCGTCCTACGAGCAGTACTTC. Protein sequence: CASSLPSYEQYF.

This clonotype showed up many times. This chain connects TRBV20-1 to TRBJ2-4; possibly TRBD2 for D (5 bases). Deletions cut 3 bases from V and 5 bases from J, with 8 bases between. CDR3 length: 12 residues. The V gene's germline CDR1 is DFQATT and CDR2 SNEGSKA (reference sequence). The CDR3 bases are TGCAGTGCTAGTGGACTCGAAAACATTCAGTACTTC. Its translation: CSASGLENIQYF.

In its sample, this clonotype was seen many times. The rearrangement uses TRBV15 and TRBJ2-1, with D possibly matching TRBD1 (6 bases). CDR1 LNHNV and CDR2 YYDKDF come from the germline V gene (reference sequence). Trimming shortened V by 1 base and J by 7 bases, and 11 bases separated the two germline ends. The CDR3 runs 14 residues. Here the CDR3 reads CATSRAWDINEQFF. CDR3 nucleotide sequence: TGTGCCACCAGCAGAGCCTGGGACATAAATGAGCAGTTCTTC.

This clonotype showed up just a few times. The CDR3 DNA is TGTGCCAGCAGTCCAGGGGTGGGTGAGCAGTTCTTC. This translates into CASSPGVGEQFF. The chain recombines TRBV12-3 or TRBV12-4 with TRBJ2-1; D is perhaps TRBD1 (6 bases). With 5 bases removed from V and 9 bases from J, the gap between germline ends came to 11 bases. The length of the CDR3 is 12 residues.

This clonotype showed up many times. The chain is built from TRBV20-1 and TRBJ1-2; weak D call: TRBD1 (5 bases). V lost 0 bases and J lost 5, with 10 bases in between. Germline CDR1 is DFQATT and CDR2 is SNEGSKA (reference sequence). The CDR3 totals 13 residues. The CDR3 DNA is TGCAGTGCTAGAGATCTGGGGACTTATGGCTACACCTTC. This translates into CSARDLGTYGYTF.

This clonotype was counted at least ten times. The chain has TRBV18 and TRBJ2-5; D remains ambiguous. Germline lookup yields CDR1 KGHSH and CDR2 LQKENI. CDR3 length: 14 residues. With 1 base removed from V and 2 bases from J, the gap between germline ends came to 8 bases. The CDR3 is CASSPLYGQETQYF. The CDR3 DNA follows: TGTGCCAGCTCACCACTATACGGGCAAGAGACCCAGTACTTC.

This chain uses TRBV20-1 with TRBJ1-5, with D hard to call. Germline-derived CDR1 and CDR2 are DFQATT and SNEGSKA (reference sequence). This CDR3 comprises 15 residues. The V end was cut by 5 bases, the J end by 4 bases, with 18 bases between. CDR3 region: CSAQLQDIGNQPQHF. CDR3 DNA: TGCAGTGCTCAACTGCAGGATATCGGAAATCAGCCCCAGCATTTT.

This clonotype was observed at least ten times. DNA for the CDR3: TGCGCCAGCAGCTTGCGGTACAAAGAAAGGGAAAAACTGTTTTTT. Translated, it gives CASSLRYKEREKLFF. The chain recombines TRBV5-1 with TRBJ1-4, with D uncertain. The CDR3 loop spans 15 amino acids. The V and J ends lost 1 base and 8 bases respectively, with 15 bases between them. Germline V gene lookup returns CDR1 SGHRS and CDR2 YFSETQ.

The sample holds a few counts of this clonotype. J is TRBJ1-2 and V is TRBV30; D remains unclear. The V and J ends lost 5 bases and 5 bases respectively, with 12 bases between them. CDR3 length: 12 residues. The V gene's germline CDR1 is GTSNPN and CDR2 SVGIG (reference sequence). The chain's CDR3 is CAWGSRRYGYTF. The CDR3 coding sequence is TGTGCCTGGGGGTCTCGCCGGTATGGCTACACCTTC.

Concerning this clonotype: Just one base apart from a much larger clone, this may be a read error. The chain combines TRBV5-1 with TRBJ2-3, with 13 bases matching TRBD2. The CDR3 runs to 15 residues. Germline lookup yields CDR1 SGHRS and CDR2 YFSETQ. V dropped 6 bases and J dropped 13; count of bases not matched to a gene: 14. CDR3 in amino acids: CASIGGTSGVGLEYF. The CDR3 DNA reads TGCGCCAGCATCGGGGGGACTAGCGGGGTCGGACTGGAGTATTTT.

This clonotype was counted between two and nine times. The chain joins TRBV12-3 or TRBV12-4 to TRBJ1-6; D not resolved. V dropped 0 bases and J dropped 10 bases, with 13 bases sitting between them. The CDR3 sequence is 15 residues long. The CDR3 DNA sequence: TGTGCCAGCAGTTTAGCTGAGGGTTCGGCCTCACCCCTCCACTTT. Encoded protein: CASSLAEGSASPLHF.

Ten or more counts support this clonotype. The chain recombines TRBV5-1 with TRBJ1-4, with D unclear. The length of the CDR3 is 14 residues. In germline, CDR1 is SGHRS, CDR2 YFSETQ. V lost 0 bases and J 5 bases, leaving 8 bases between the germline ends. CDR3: CASSLGLTNEKLFF. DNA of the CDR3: TGCGCCAGCAGCTTGGGCCTCACGAATGAAAAACTGTTTTTT.

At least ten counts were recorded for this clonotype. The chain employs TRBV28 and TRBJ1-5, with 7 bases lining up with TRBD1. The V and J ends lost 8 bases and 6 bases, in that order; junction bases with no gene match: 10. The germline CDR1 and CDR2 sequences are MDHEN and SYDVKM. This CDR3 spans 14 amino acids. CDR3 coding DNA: TGTGCCAGCCTAAACAGGGGAAGGGGTCAGCCCCAGCATTTT. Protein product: CASLNRGRGQPQHF.

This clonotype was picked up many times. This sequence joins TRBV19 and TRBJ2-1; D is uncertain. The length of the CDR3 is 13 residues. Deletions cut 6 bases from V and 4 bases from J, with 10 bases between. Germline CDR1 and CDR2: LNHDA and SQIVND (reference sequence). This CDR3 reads CASRSTLYNEQFF. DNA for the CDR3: TGTGCCAGTAGATCGACCCTTTACAATGAGCAGTTCTTC.

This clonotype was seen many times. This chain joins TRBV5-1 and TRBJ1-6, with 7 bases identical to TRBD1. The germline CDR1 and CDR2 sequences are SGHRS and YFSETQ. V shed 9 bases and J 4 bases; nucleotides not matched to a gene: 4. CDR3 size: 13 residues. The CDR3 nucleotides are TGCGCCACCCGGGACAGTTATAATTCACCCCTCCACTTT. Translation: CATRDSYNSPLHF. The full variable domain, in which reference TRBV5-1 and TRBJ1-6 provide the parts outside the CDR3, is KAGVTQTPRYLIKTRGQQVTLSCSPISGHRSVSWYQQTPGQGLQFLFEYFSETQRNKGNFPGRFSGRQFSNSRSEMNVSTLELGDSALYLCATRDSYNSPLHFGNGTRLTVT.

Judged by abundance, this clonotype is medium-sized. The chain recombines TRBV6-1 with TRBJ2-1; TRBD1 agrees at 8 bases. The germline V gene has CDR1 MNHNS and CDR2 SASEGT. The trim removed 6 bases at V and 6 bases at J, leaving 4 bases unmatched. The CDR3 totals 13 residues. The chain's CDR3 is CASRRTGSNEQFF. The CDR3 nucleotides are TGTGCCAGCAGAAGGACAGGGTCCAATGAGCAGTTCTTC.

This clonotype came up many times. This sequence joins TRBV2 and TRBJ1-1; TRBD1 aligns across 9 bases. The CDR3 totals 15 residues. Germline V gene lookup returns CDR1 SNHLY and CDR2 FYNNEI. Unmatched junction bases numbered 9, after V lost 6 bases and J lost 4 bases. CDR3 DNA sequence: TGTGCCAGCAGAGACAGGGGGAGGGCCAGCACTGAAGCTTTCTTT. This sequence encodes CASRDRGRASTEAFF.

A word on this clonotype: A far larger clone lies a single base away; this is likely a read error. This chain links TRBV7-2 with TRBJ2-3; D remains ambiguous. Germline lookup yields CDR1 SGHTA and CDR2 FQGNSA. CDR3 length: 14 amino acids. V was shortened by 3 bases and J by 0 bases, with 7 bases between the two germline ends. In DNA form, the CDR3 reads TGTGCCAGCAGCTTTGGGCCTAGCACAGATACGCAGTATTTT. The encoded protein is CASSFGPSTDTQYF.

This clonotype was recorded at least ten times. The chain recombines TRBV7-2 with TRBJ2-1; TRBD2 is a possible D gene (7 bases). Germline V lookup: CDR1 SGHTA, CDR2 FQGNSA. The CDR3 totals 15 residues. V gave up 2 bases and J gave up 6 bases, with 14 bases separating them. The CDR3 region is CASSLRGGMFNEQFF. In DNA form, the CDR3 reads TGTGCCAGCAGCTTAAGGGGGGGCATGTTCAATGAGCAGTTCTTC.